A single sample gave rise to the 28 T cell receptor beta chains below, sequenced in a study of blood T cell repertoires in COVID-19. Repertoires were generated with immunoSEQ multiplex PCR, while TCRdb's copy carries only in-frame clones and drops some. The data hold just over 300,000 clones, with about nine tenths observed a single time. Specimen: peripheral blood. All receptors come from a man aged 18 to 30 with active or convalescent COVID-19.

V usage is TRBV19 and J usage is TRBJ2-2; TRBD2 is a possible D gene (5 bases). There are 15 residues in the CDR3. CDR1 LNHDA and CDR2 SQIVND come from the germline V gene (reference sequence). V was cut by 3 bases and J by 6 bases, with 14 bases left in between. The CDR3 spells CASSIERGGAGELFF. The CDR3 region has the DNA TGTGCCAGTAGTATCGAGAGAGGAGGTGCCGGGGAGCTGTTTTTT.

J is TRBJ2-2 and V is TRBV18; 7 bases are shared with TRBD1. This CDR3 has 18 amino acids. CDR1 is KGHSH, CDR2 LQKENI, per germline. Unmatched junction bases numbered 10, after V lost 0 bases and J lost 3 bases. The CDR3 loop is CASSPPFFRTGDTGELFF. CDR3 coding DNA: TGTGCCAGCTCACCACCTTTCTTTCGGACAGGCGACACCGGGGAGCTGTTTTTT.

The chain couples TRBV7-2 to TRBJ1-6, with D perhaps matching TRBD1 (6 bases). V lost 5 bases and J 4 bases, leaving 15 bases between the germline ends. Germline CDR1 and CDR2: SGHTA and FQGNSA. This CDR3 comprises 16 residues. The CDR3 bases are TGTGCCAGCAGCAATTCAGGGGTCGTGTATAATTCACCCCTCCACTTT. This translates into CASSNSGVVYNSPLHF.

V is TRBV29-1 and J is TRBJ2-3; no definite D call. CDR1 and CDR2 (germline): SQVTM, ANQGSEA. V was clipped by 4 bases and J by 4 bases, with 9 bases between them. The CDR3 has 12 residues. The CDR3: CSVGKSPDTQYF. The CDR3 region has the DNA TGCAGCGTTGGAAAGAGTCCAGATACGCAGTATTTT.

V is TRBV7-3 and J is TRBJ1-1; D not resolved. The V and J ends lost 2 bases and 2 bases respectively, with 12 bases between them. CDR3 length: 15 residues. In germline, CDR1 is SGHTA, CDR2 FQGTGA. CDR3 DNA sequence: TGTGCCAGCAGCTTATATCAGAGCGGAAACACTGAAGCTTTCTTT. Translating it yields CASSLYQSGNTEAFF. The full variable domain, in which reference TRBV7-3 and TRBJ1-1 provide the parts outside the CDR3, is GAGVSQTPSNKVTEKGKYVELRCDPISGHTALYWYRQSLGQGPEFLIYFQGTGAADDSGLPNDRFFAVRPEGSVSTLKIQRTERGDSAVYLCASSLYQSGNTEAFFGQGTRLTVV.

The chain links TRBV2 to TRBJ2-3; TRBD2 agrees at 9 bases. V lost 0 bases, J lost 4 bases, and 2 bases stayed unmatched. CDR1 and CDR2 (germline): SNHLY, FYNNEI. There are 15 residues in the CDR3. DNA for the CDR3: TGTGCCAGCAGTGAAGCGCGGGGGGGCGCAGATACGCAGTATTTT. Protein product: CASSEARGGADTQYF.

The J gene is TRBJ2-1, the V gene TRBV11-2, with 11 bases matching TRBD2. The CDR3 has 17 amino acids. Germline CDR1 is SGHAT and CDR2 is FQNNGV. Trimming removed 3 bases from V and 1 base from J; junction bases left unmatched: 5. CDR3 nucleotides: TGTGCCAGCAGCTTCTTAGCGGGGGGGATATCCTACAATGAGCAGTTCTTC. Protein sequence: CASSFLAGGISYNEQFF.

V usage is TRBV9 and J usage is TRBJ1-2; tentatively, D is TRBD1 (5 bases). CDR3 length: 15 residues. Germline V gene lookup returns CDR1 SGDLS and CDR2 YYNGEE. Trimming took off 1 base at V and 7 bases at J, with 17 bases between the two ends. The CDR3 DNA reads as TGTGCCAGCAGCGTAATCCAGGGCGCATTCGTTGGCTACACCTTC. It yields the protein CASSVIQGAFVGYTF.

V and J are TRBV10-1 and TRBJ2-1; 10 bases align to TRBD2. CDR3 length equals 19 residues. CDR1 is WNHNN, CDR2 SYGVQD, per germline (reference sequence). After removal of 6 bases from V and 0 bases from J, the junction contained 14 bases not matched to a gene. This CDR3 is CASSPESLAGGSSYNEQFF. Here the CDR3 DNA reads TGCGCCAGCAGCCCTGAAAGCTTAGCGGGGGGCAGCTCCTACAATGAGCAGTTCTTC.

J is TRBJ1-1 and V is TRBV29-1, with no clear D. Trimming took 3 bases from V and 3 from J, leaving 14 bases between them. Germline V gives CDR1 SQVTM, CDR2 ANQGSEA. The CDR3 length is 14 residues. CDR3 region: CSVDRRRWDTEAFF. The CDR3 DNA follows: TGCAGCGTTGACAGGAGGAGATGGGACACTGAAGCTTTCTTT.

This clone has more than one count but fewer than ten. The chain uses TRBV5-1 and TRBJ1-2, with a tentative D call TRBD1 (5 bases). Germline CDR1 and CDR2: SGHRS and YFSETQ. There are 15 residues in the CDR3. The ends were cut back, 4 bases at V and 5 bases at J, with 18 bases in the middle. CDR3 region: CASSPQAGLQYGYTF. CDR3 bases: TGCGCCAGCAGCCCCCAGGCAGGGCTGCAGTATGGCTACACCTTC.

Remarks on this clone: Other nucleotide sequences from this sample produce the same CDR3. This chain connects TRBV27 to TRBJ1-5; 9 bases are a match to TRBD1. The CDR3 sequence is 14 residues long. J gave up 4 bases and V 2 bases, and 0 bases lay outside the gene matches. Looked up from germline, CDR1 is MNHEY and CDR2 is SMNVEV (reference sequence). The CDR3 sequence: CASSLGQGNQPQHF. DNA of the CDR3: TGTGCCAGCAGTTTAGGACAGGGGAATCAGCCCCAGCATTTT.

V usage is TRBV3-1 (or the pseudogene TRBV3-2) and J usage is TRBJ2-7; 10 bases match TRBD2. The germline V gene has CDR1 LGHDT and CDR2 YNNKEL (reference sequence). The junction had 4 bases not matched to a gene; V was cut back by 1 base and J by 7 bases. The CDR3 is 14 amino acids. CDR3 nucleotides: TGTGCCAGCAGCCAAGGACTAGCGGGTCGGGAGCAGTACTTC. This translates into CASSQGLAGREQYF.

The chain recombines TRBV18 with TRBJ1-4, with 10 bases aligning to TRBD1. The ends lost 6 bases at V and 4 bases at J; junction bases unmatched: 2. This CDR3 is built from 14 residues. Per the germline V gene, CDR1 is KGHSH and CDR2 is LQKENI. CDR3 loop: CASSWTGGNEKLFF. CDR3 nucleotides: TGTGCCAGCTCCTGGACAGGGGGTAATGAAAAACTGTTTTTT. Full variable domain (outside the CDR3, taken from reference TRBV18 and TRBJ1-4): NAGVMQNPRHLVRRRGQEARLRCSPMKGHSHVYWYRQLPEEGLKFMVYLQKENIIDESGMPKERFSAEFPKEGPSILRIQQVVRGDSAAYFCASSWTGGNEKLFFGSGTQLSVL.

The chain combines TRBV6-5 with TRBJ1-3; D not certain. With 8 bases removed from V and 1 base from J, the gap between germline ends came to 15 bases. The CDR3 length is 15 residues. The germline V gene encodes CDR1 MNHEY and CDR2 SVGAGI. DNA for the CDR3: TGTGCCAGCTACTACGGCCTCACATCTGGAAACACCATATATTTT. Residues: CASYYGLTSGNTIYF.

The chain combines TRBV29-1 with TRBJ1-1; D ambiguous. In germline, CDR1 is SQVTM, CDR2 ANQGSEA. With 2 bases removed from V and 0 bases from J, the gap between germline ends came to 7 bases. This CDR3 is built from 13 residues. The CDR3 DNA reads as TGCAGCGTTGAAAGGCAGGTGAACACTGAAGCTTTCTTT. Its translation is CSVERQVNTEAFF.

This chain connects TRBV7-9 to TRBJ2-7; a possible D gene is TRBD1 (6 bases). Between the trimmed V and J ends, which lost 5 bases and 2 bases, there was a span of 22 bases. The CDR3 contains 17 residues. Per germline, CDR1 SEHNR and CDR2 FQNEAQ (reference sequence). This chain's CDR3 is CASSPQGRTEGPYEQYF. The CDR3 coding sequence is TGTGCCAGCAGCCCTCAGGGGCGGACTGAGGGCCCCTACGAGCAGTACTTC. The variable domain in full, with the rest retrieved from reference TRBV7-9 and TRBJ2-7, is DTGVSQNPRHKITKRGQNVTFRCDPISEHNRLYWYRQTLGQGPEFLTYFQNEAQLEKSRLLSDRFSAERPKGSFSTLEIQRTEQGDSAMYLCASSPQGRTEGPYEQYFGPGTRLTVT.

The rearrangement joins TRBV25-1 to TRBJ2-1, with 8 bases lining up with TRBD2. V lost 7 bases, J lost 7 bases, and 6 bases stayed unmatched. Germline CDR1 and CDR2: MGHDK and SYGVNS. The CDR3 length is 13 residues. CDR3 bases: TGTGCCAGCACTCCCGGGAGGGGGAATGAGCAGTTCTTC. Amino acid sequence: CASTPGRGNEQFF.

This clone has just a few counts. The genes are TRBV6-5 and TRBJ1-6; 8 bases map to TRBD1. This CDR3 spans 15 amino acids. Germline V gene sequence: CDR1 MNHEY, CDR2 SVGAGI. J lost 3 bases, V lost 4 bases, and 2 bases had no gene match. CDR3 sequence reads: CASSSDRDYNSPLHF. DNA of the CDR3: TGTGCCAGCAGTTCGGACAGGGACTATAATTCACCCCTCCACTTT.

The chain carries TRBV6-5 and TRBJ2-2; D not certain. This CDR3 contains 13 residues. The germline V and J ends were trimmed by 8 bases and 5 bases, with 12 bases remaining between them. CDR1 is MNHEY, CDR2 SVGAGI, per germline. The CDR3 sequence is CASLSSLTGELFF. For the CDR3, the DNA is TGTGCCAGCCTATCTAGTTTAACCGGGGAGCTGTTTTTT.

The rearrangement uses TRBV27 and TRBJ2-7, with a tentative D call TRBD1 (5 bases). Trimming took 4 bases from V and 0 from J, leaving 10 bases between them. The V gene's germline CDR1 is MNHEY and CDR2 SMNVEV (reference sequence). The length of the CDR3 is 14 residues. The chain's CDR3 is CASSSLTASYEQYF. DNA for the CDR3: TGTGCCAGCAGTTCCTTGACAGCCTCCTACGAGCAGTACTTC.

The chain recombines TRBV4-1 with TRBJ2-1; tentative D call: TRBD2 (6 bases). The germline V and J ends were trimmed by 1 base and 9 bases, with 7 bases remaining between them. CDR3 length: 12 residues. Germline lookup yields CDR1 MGHRA and CDR2 YSYEKL. CDR3 loop: CASSQAGVEQFF. The CDR3 nucleotides are TGCGCCAGCAGCCAAGCGGGAGTTGAGCAGTTCTTC.

This sequence joins TRBV18 and TRBJ2-7; 7 bases agree with TRBD1. V lost 2 bases to trimming and J lost 4 bases; unmatched junction nucleotides: 8. The germline CDR1 and CDR2 sequences are KGHSH and LQKENI. The CDR3 is made up of 15 amino acids. The CDR3 is CASSPVGTELYEQYF. The CDR3 nucleotides are TGTGCCAGCTCACCAGTAGGGACAGAGCTGTACGAGCAGTACTTC.

The chain has TRBV2 and TRBJ1-5, with no clear D. This CDR3 region has 14 residues. Germline V lookup: CDR1 SNHLY, CDR2 FYNNEI. V was shortened by 5 bases and J by 7 bases, with 15 bases between the two germline ends. The CDR3: CASSSRRDLQPQHF. The CDR3 DNA reads TGTGCCAGCAGTTCTCGCCGGGATTTACAGCCCCAGCATTTT.

This clone was detected only once. The chain is built from TRBV7-9 and TRBJ2-7, with a weak D call TRBD1 (5 bases). V lost 5 bases and J 2 bases, leaving 22 bases between the germline ends. This CDR3 has 17 amino acids. In germline, CDR1 is SEHNR, CDR2 FQNEAQ (reference sequence). The CDR3 DNA is TGTGCCAGCAGCCGCCTGGGGCAAGGGAATAGTGCCTACGAGCAGTACTTC. Protein product: CASSRLGQGNSAYEQYF.

The rearrangement joins TRBV7-6 to TRBJ2-7, with 7 bases fitting TRBD2. With 4 bases clipped from V and 5 bases from J, the junction kept 11 bases outside the gene matches. CDR1 and CDR2 (germline): SGHVS, FNYEAQ. CDR3 length: 15 amino acids. Here the CDR3 reads CASSSSGGINDEQYF. The DNA for the CDR3 is TGTGCCAGCAGCTCTTCCGGGGGGATTAACGACGAGCAGTACTTC.

V is TRBV29-1 and J is TRBJ2-5; no clear D. V was shortened by 1 base and J by 1 base, with 13 bases between the two germline ends. CDR3 length equals 15 residues. Germline loops: CDR1 SQVTM, CDR2 ANQGSEA. Written as DNA, the CDR3 is TGCAGCGTTGAAGGGGTTAACAGAGCCCAAGAGACCCAGTACTTC. This translates into CSVEGVNRAQETQYF.

The V call is TRBV7-9, the J call TRBJ2-3; TRBD2 matches at 7 bases. CDR3 size: 18 residues. V lost 1 base and J lost 4; bases outside the gene matches: 14. CDR1 is SEHNR, CDR2 FQNEAQ, per germline (reference sequence). The CDR3 reads CASSLDGQRTGGPDTQYF. Written as DNA, the CDR3 is TGTGCCAGCAGCTTAGATGGGCAGCGTACGGGAGGTCCAGATACGCAGTATTTT.